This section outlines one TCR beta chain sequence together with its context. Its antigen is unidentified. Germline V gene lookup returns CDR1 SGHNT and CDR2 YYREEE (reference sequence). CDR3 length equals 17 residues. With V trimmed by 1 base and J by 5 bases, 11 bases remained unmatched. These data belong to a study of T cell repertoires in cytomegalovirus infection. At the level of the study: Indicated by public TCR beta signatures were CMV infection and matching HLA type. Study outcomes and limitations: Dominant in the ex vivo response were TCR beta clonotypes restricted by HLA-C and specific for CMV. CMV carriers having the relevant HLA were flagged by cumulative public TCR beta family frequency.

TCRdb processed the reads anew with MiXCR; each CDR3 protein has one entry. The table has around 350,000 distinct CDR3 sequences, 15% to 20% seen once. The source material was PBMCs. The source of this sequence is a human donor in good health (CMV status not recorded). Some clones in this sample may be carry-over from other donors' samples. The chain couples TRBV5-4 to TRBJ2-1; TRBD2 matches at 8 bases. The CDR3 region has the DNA TGTGCCAGCAGCTTGCTTCGGGGGGGAGTGCTGAACAATGAGCAGTTCTTC. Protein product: CASSLLRGGVLNNEQFF.